This T cell receptor beta chain is from a study of regulatory T cells in long-lasting Graves disease. Time point in this sample: newly diagnosed GD, antithyroid drugs for less than 3 months. The TCR library was made from RNA that had been extracted from PBMCs in TRIzol. Whole-study findings and limits: Newly diagnosed patients shared 966 public clonotypes; persistent patients shared more than 2,500.

Arm-PCR with iRepertoire HTBI primers amplified the CDR3 regions for these TCR beta libraries. Using its own MiXCR run on the multiplex PCR reads, TCRdb lists one record per CDR3 protein. Of hundreds of thousands of distinct CDR3 sequences detected, 15% to 20% appear once; the ten largest clones hold about 20%. This clonotype showed up many times. As yet, its antigen is unknown. This sample also appeared in a second study, on T cells in Graves' hyperthyroidism and ophthalmopathy. That work adds: Orbital computed tomography, thyroid ultrasound, serum thyroxine and TRAb, and clinical symptoms together informed the diagnoses. An initial round of RT-PCR targeting the TCR CDR3 relied on the HTBI primer set.

Sequencing was performed on peripheral blood mononuclear cells (PBMCs), taken at new diagnosis, from a patient treated with antithyroid drugs. This sequence originates from a woman aged 25-40 years with Graves disease.

This CDR3 reads CASSPGLAGLTTDTQYF. DNA for the CDR3: TGTGCCAGCAGCCCGGGACTAGCGGGACTTACCACAGATACGCAGTATTTT. The V call is TRBV7-3, the J call TRBJ2-3, with 13 bases fitting TRBD2. The CDR3 is 17 residues long. Trimming cost V 5 bases and J 2 bases; bases outside gene matches: 7. Germline CDR1 and CDR2: SGHTA and FQGTGA.